This entry concerns a single T cell receptor (beta chain). This entry belongs to a study of T cells expressing NK-cell markers. For each CDR3 protein, TCRdb gives one entry from its re-call of the 5' RACE reads, without DNA. The sample yields 500,000 to 600,000 distinct CDR3 sequences, of which the top ten take up 3% to 4.5%. This sequence was found in a man aged 18 to 30 in good health. The sequenced sample consisted of blood T cells: a sorted CD56 or NKG2C T cell subset, CD4+ or CD8+ T cells, or bulk PBMC T cells (not recorded which).

The CDR3 reads CSASPLAGDIETQYF. This rearrangement joins TRBV20-1 to TRBJ2-5; TCRdb reports TRBD2, a call that lacks DNA to check it against. The V gene's germline CDR1 is DFQATT and CDR2 SNEGSKA (reference sequence). CDR3 size: 15 residues.